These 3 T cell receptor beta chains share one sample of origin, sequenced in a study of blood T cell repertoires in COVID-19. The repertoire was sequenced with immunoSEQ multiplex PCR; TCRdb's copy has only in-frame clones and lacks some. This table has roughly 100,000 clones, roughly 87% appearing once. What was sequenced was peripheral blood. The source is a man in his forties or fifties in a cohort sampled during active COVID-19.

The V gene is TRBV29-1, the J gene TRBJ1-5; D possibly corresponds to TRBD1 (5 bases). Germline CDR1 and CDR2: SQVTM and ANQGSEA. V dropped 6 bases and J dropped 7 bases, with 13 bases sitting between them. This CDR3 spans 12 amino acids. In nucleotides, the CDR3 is TGCAGCGTGCGCCAGGGAAACCAGCCCCAGCATTTT. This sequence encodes CSVRQGNQPQHF.

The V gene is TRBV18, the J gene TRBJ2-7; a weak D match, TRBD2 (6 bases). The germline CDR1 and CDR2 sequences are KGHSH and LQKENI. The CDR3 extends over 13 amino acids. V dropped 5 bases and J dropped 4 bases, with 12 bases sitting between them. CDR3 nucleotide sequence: TGTGCCAGCTCAACATCGGGGACTTACGAGCAGTACTTC. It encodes CASSTSGTYEQYF. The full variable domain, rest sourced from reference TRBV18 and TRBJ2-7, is NAGVMQNPRHLVRRRGQEARLRCSPMKGHSHVYWYRQLPEEGLKFMVYLQKENIIDESGMPKERFSAEFPKEGPSILRIQQVVRGDSAAYFCASSTSGTYEQYFGPGTRLTVT.

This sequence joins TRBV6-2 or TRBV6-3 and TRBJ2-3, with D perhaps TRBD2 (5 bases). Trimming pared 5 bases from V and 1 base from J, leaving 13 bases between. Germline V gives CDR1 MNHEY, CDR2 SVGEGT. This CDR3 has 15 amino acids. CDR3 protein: CASSPSGSRTDTQYF. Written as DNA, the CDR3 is TGTGCCAGCAGTCCGTCGGGAAGCCGCACAGATACGCAGTATTTT.